This T cell receptor beta chain was obtained from a study of beta chain features in type 1 diabetes. Broader study findings: TCRB CDR3s were moderately but significantly shorter in Type 1 diabetes patients in all four CD4+ subsets.

Germline CDR1 MRHNA, CDR2 SNTAGT. The V and J ends lost 2 bases and 3 bases respectively, with 12 bases between them. This CDR3 region has 15 residues. Of note for this clone: No antigen is known for it.

Every bit of the isolated RNA underwent reverse transcription, so sequencing read expressed TCRB transcripts. Clones were read by immunoSEQ multiplex PCR, and TCRdb kept only the in-frame ones, dropping some. Seen here are about 660,000 clones, over 11% observed once, and the top ten hold 0.035% to 0.045%. The origin of this receptor is a young man with type 1 diabetes. The gene calls are TRBV6-4 and TRBJ2-3; tentatively, D is TRBD2 (7 bases). Specimen: naive CD4+ T cells from blood. This CDR3 reads CASSDRGAGTDTQYF. Here the CDR3 DNA reads TGTGCCAGCAGTGACCGGGGGGCAGGGACAGATACGCAGTATTTT.